These 21 T cell receptor beta chains originate from one sample sequenced in a study of tumor-infiltrating lymphocytes in localized non-small cell lung cancer. Profiling relied on immunoSEQ multiplex PCR, and the TCRdb table lists in-frame clones only, not all of them. The data contain 20,000 to 25,000 clones, roughly 64% of them seen just once; the ten biggest clones take up around 5.4%. The sequencing input was lung tumor tissue. The receptors were gathered from a human donor with non-small cell lung cancer.

This chain joins TRBV19 and TRBJ1-1, with TRBD1 matching 9 bases. The CDR3 runs to 16 residues. Germline V CDR1 and CDR2: LNHDA, SQIVND (reference sequence). V lost 6 bases, J lost 6 bases, and 14 bases stayed unmatched. For the CDR3, the DNA is TGTGCCAGTAGAAAACCACCGGGACAGGGATCTTCTGAAGCTTTCTTT. Translated, it gives CASRKPPGQGSSEAFF.

V and J are TRBV19 and TRBJ2-7, with 8 bases lining up with TRBD1. This CDR3 has 14 amino acids. With V trimmed by 5 bases and J by 3 bases, 6 bases remained unmatched. CDR1 and CDR2 (germline): LNHDA, SQIVND (reference sequence). In DNA form, the CDR3 reads TGTGCCAGTAGTCCCTGGACAGGGAGCTACGAGCAGTACTTC. Its protein product is CASSPWTGSYEQYF.

The chain links TRBV7-9 to TRBJ2-7, with 7 bases lining up with TRBD1. There are 15 residues in the CDR3. Per germline, CDR1 SEHNR and CDR2 FQNEAQ (reference sequence). Trimming took 5 bases from V and 3 from J; bases not matched to a gene: 10. The chain's CDR3 is CASSPTRSGGYEQYF. DNA of the CDR3: TGTGCCAGCAGCCCAACCCGATCAGGGGGCTACGAGCAGTACTTC.

The chain joins TRBV9 to TRBJ2-1; D gene uncertain. Germline V CDR1 and CDR2: SGDLS, YYNGEE. The CDR3 has 13 residues. V was clipped by 2 bases and J by 4 bases, with 7 bases between them. Written as DNA, the CDR3 is TGTGCCAGCAGCGTCCAAGTGTACAATGAGCAGTTCTTC. Amino acid sequence: CASSVQVYNEQFF.

The chain has TRBV10-1 and TRBJ2-1; 7 positions agree with TRBD1. CDR1 and CDR2 from the germline V gene are WNHNN and SYGVQD (reference sequence). The CDR3 covers 15 residues. The V and J ends lost 5 bases and 4 bases, in that order; junction bases with no gene match: 8. CDR3 region: CASSKDRTNYNEQFF. The CDR3 DNA follows: TGCGCCAGCAGTAAGGACAGGACCAATTACAATGAGCAGTTCTTC.

The sample holds one count of this clone. CDR3 DNA: TGTGCCAGCAGTTGGGACAGGGGGGTCGGTGGAAACACCATATATTTT. Translating gives CASSWDRGVGGNTIYF. J is TRBJ1-3 and V is TRBV28; 11 bases are a match to TRBD1. There are 16 residues in the CDR3. J lost 3 bases, V lost 4 bases, and 5 bases had no gene match. The germline V gene has CDR1 MDHEN and CDR2 SYDVKM.

The V gene is TRBV7-2, the J gene TRBJ2-1; 7 bases map to TRBD2. The CDR3 has 13 residues. The junction had 3 bases not matched to a gene; V was cut back by 6 bases and J by 4 bases. The germline V gene encodes CDR1 SGHTA and CDR2 FQGNSA. Written as DNA, the CDR3 is TGTGCCAGCAGGGCTAGCGGTTACAATGAGCAGTTCTTC. The encoded protein is CASRASGYNEQFF.

There are a few counts of this clone. The gene calls are TRBV30 and TRBJ2-5, with D unresolved. The V gene lost 2 bases and the J gene lost 0 bases, with 4 bases spanning the gap. Per germline, CDR1 GTSNPN and CDR2 SVGIG (reference sequence). There are 12 residues in the CDR3. CDR3 residues: CAWSRYQETQYF. CDR3 sequence (DNA): TGTGCCTGGAGTCGTTACCAAGAGACCCAGTACTTC. Together with reference TRBV30 and TRBJ2-5, the CDR3 gives the full variable domain: SQTIHQWPATLVQPVGSPLSLECTVEGTSNPNLYWYRQAAGRGLQLLFYSVGIGQISSEVPQNLSASRPQDRQFILSSKKLLLSDSGFYLCAWSRYQETQYFGPGTRLLVL.

In this sample, this clone turned up a few times. This chain's CDR3 is CASSLGRGTDPFERSGYTF. Here the CDR3 DNA reads TGTGCCAGCAGCTTAGGGAGGGGGACAGATCCTTTTGAAAGGAGTGGCTACACCTTC. The V and J genes are TRBV7-9 and TRBJ1-2, with TRBD1 matching 7 bases. The ends lost 1 base at V and 7 bases at J; junction bases unmatched: 21. Germline V gives CDR1 SEHNR, CDR2 FQNEAQ (reference sequence). The CDR3 is 19 residues long.

V is TRBV5-4 and J is TRBJ2-4; 14 bases are shared with TRBD2. The CDR3 has 18 residues. Trimming removed 4 bases from V and 0 bases from J; junction bases left unmatched: 6. Germline V gene data show CDR1 as SGHNT and CDR2 as YYREEE (reference sequence). The DNA of the CDR3 is TGTGCCAGCAGCCCCGGGACTAGCGGGAGCATAGCCAAAAACATTCAGTACTTC. Translating gives CASSPGTSGSIAKNIQYF.

This chain uses TRBV2 with TRBJ2-2; 13 nucleotides match TRBD2. The CDR3 spans 19 residues. The V segment lost 6 bases and the J segment 6 bases; nucleotides outside the gene matches: 16. The germline V gene has CDR1 SNHLY and CDR2 FYNNEI. The CDR3 DNA sequence: TGTGCCAGCAGACCGGGACAGGGTAGGACTAGCGGGAGTGCCGGGGAGCTGTTTTTT. Residues: CASRPGQGRTSGSAGELFF.

The rearrangement joins TRBV4-1 to TRBJ2-7; 7 bases line up with TRBD1. The CDR3 spans 16 residues. The germline V gene encodes CDR1 MGHRA and CDR2 YSYEKL. After removal of 1 base from V and 4 bases from J, the junction contained 10 bases not matched to a gene. The CDR3 loop is CASSQVHATGRYEQYF. In DNA, the CDR3 is TGCGCCAGCAGCCAAGTTCACGCGACAGGGCGATACGAGCAGTACTTC.

The gene calls are TRBV5-1 and TRBJ1-2, with unresolved D. Trimming removed 2 bases from V and 4 bases from J, with 15 bases in between. CDR1 and CDR2 (germline): SGHRS, YFSETQ. This CDR3 comprises 15 residues. The CDR3: CASSFGNTGSYGYTF. CDR3 nucleotides: TGCGCCAGCAGCTTCGGAAACACGGGGAGCTATGGCTACACCTTC.

The rearrangement uses TRBV4-1 and TRBJ1-1; 7 bases align to TRBD1. Germline V gene data show CDR1 as MGHRA and CDR2 as YSYEKL. V shed 4 bases, J shed 4 bases, and the junction held 9 bases outside the gene matches. This CDR3 region has 15 residues. The CDR3: CASSPTINRGTEAFF. DNA for the CDR3: TGCGCCAGCAGCCCGACGATCAACAGGGGCACTGAAGCTTTCTTT.

V is TRBV5-1 and J is TRBJ2-7; 7 nucleotides align to TRBD2. Germline lookup yields CDR1 SGHRS and CDR2 YFSETQ. The CDR3 is 16 amino acids. The trim removed 0 bases at V and 0 bases at J, leaving 6 bases unmatched. CDR3 bases: TGCGCCAGCAGCTTGGGAAGCGGGACGGTCTCCTACGAGCAGTACTTC. Its translation: CASSLGSGTVSYEQYF.

This chain uses TRBV11-2 with TRBJ2-3; 16 positions match TRBD2. CDR1 is SGHAT, CDR2 FQNNGV, per germline. The junction had 7 bases not matched to a gene; V was cut back by 4 bases and J by 9 bases. CDR3 length equals 16 residues. This chain's CDR3 is CASSSTPGLAGGTQYF. The CDR3 DNA is TGTGCCAGCAGCTCAACACCGGGACTAGCGGGAGGGACGCAGTATTTT.

The V call is TRBV6-1, the J call TRBJ2-7, with TRBD2 matching 11 bases. The CDR3 totals 13 residues. Looked up from germline, CDR1 is MNHNS and CDR2 is SASEGT. The ends lost 6 bases at V and 3 bases at J; junction bases unmatched: 1. The CDR3 spells CASSGTSGYEQYF. Written as DNA, the CDR3 is TGTGCCAGCAGCGGGACTAGCGGCTACGAGCAGTACTTC.

This sequence joins TRBV5-4 and TRBJ2-1, with 7 nucleotides matching TRBD2. The CDR3 runs 15 residues. In germline, CDR1 is SGHNT, CDR2 YYREEE (reference sequence). The V segment lost 2 bases and the J segment 2 bases; nucleotides outside the gene matches: 4. CDR3 bases: TGTGCCAGCAGCTTAGGCGGGAGCGCCTACAATGAGCAGTTCTTC. Encoded protein: CASSLGGSAYNEQFF.

The chain employs TRBV28 and TRBJ1-5; the D gene is possibly TRBD1 (6 bases). Trimming took 0 bases from V and 6 from J, leaving 15 bases between them. The germline CDR1 and CDR2 sequences are MDHEN and SYDVKM. The CDR3 extends over 16 amino acids. CDR3 in DNA: TGTGCCAGCAGTTTATGGGTGTCAGGGGTGGCTCAGCCCCAGCATTTT. Translated: CASSLWVSGVAQPQHF.

V usage is TRBV7-2 and J usage is TRBJ1-2; D is ambiguous. The germline CDR1 and CDR2 sequences are SGHTA and FQGNSA. Trimming shortened V by 0 bases and J by 4 bases, and 9 bases separated the two germline ends. The CDR3 totals 14 residues. This CDR3 is CASSLAADTYGYTF. CDR3 DNA sequence: TGTGCCAGCAGCTTAGCCGCAGACACCTATGGCTACACCTTC.

The genes are TRBV11-2 and TRBJ2-5, with TRBD1 matching 8 bases. The CDR3 contains 16 residues. V lost 5 bases, J lost 4 bases, and 12 bases stayed unmatched. CDR1 and CDR2 (germline): SGHAT, FQNNGV. The CDR3: CASSRGTGPNVETQYF. CDR3 DNA: TGTGCCAGCAGCCGAGGGACAGGCCCGAATGTAGAGACCCAGTACTTC.